This T cell receptor beta chain was observed in a study of CD8+ T cells in alopecia areata. Treatment described: oral pan-JAK inhibitor, 5-10 mg twice daily. Sequencing templates came from extracted RNA that was reverse transcribed into cDNA. Some clones are missing from TCRdb's copy, which holds only in-frame ones; the method was immunoSEQ multiplex PCR. This table has some 200,000 clones, under 60% appearing once. Germline-derived CDR1 and CDR2 are SQVTM and ANQGSEA. This CDR3 has 13 amino acids. V lost 8 bases to trimming and J lost 3 bases, with 15 bases between them. V usage is TRBV29-1 and J usage is TRBJ2-3; D possibly corresponds to TRBD1 (5 bases). The sequenced sample was CD4+ T cells sorted from blood, obtained at week 4, from a patient treated with tofacitinib. This sequence originates from a human donor with alopecia areata. The DNA of the CDR3 is TGCAGCCTTGTTATGGGGCAGACAGATACGCAGTATTTT. Translation: CSLVMGQTDTQYF.